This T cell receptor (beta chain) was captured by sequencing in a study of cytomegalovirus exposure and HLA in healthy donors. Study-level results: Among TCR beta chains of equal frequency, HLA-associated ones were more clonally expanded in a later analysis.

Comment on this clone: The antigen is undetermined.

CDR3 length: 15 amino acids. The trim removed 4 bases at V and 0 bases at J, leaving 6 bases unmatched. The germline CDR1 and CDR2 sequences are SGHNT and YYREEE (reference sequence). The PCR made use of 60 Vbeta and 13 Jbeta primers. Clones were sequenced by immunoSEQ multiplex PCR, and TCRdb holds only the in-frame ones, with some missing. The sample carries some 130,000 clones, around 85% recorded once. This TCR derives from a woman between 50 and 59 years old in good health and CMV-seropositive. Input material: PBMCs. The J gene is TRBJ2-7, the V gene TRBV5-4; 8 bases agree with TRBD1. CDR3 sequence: CASSIPTGVSYEQYF. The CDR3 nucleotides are TGTGCCAGCAGCATCCCGACAGGGGTCTCCTACGAGCAGTACTTC.